These 16 T cell receptor beta chains originate from one sample sequenced in a study of T cell responses to AZD1222 COVID-19 vaccine (dated by TCRdb to the early 2020s). The sample's time point label, decoded: about 28 days (+/-7) after the second vaccine dose. Receptor amplification or capture employed the immunoSEQ multiplex PCR assay. What TCRdb holds here is the immuneACCESS table cut down to in-frame rearrangements. Part of the clones is not present; checked against another copy, under half of the missing clones reflect an unresolved V gene, and the others are unexplained. This sample is represented by 90,000 to 120,000 clones; 70% to 90% of them were singletons. Clones ranked in the top ten supply around 5% of the sample. The sample in question was peripheral blood, obtained 28 days after the second AZD1222 dose. Receptors originate from an adult who received the AZD1222 COVID-19 vaccine.

The V and J genes are TRBV9 and TRBJ2-1; 11 nucleotides agree with TRBD2. This CDR3 has 14 amino acids. Per the germline V gene, CDR1 is SGDLS and CDR2 is YYNGEE. Trimming at V came to 3 bases and at J to 9 bases, leaving 5 bases not matched to a gene. The CDR3 loop reads CASSAGLAVSEQFF. The CDR3 DNA reads TGTGCCAGCAGCGCGGGACTAGCGGTTAGTGAGCAGTTCTTC. The whole variable domain, filled in from reference TRBV9 and TRBJ2-1, reads DSGVTQTPKHLITATGQRVTLRCSPRSGDLSVYWYQQSLDQGLQFLIQYYNGEERAKGNILERFSAQQFPDLHSELNLSSLELGDSALYFCASSAGLAVSEQFFGPGTRLTVL.

This clone was counted between two and nine times. The V call is TRBV2, the J call TRBJ1-2; D perhaps matches TRBD1 (5 bases). The V end was cut by 6 bases, the J end by 4 bases, with 6 bases between. The length of the CDR3 is 11 residues. Germline V gene data show CDR1 as SNHLY and CDR2 as FYNNEI. DNA for the CDR3: TGTGCCAGCAGGGACATCTATGGCTACACCTTC. Amino acids: CASRDIYGYTF.

This sequence joins TRBV30 and TRBJ2-1, with D perhaps assigned TRBD1 or TRBD2 (5 bases each). From germline, CDR1 is GTSNPN and CDR2 SVGIG (reference sequence). There are 15 residues in the CDR3. Trimming pared 4 bases from V and 3 bases from J, leaving 16 bases between. The CDR3 DNA is TGTGCCTGGAACACCGGGACCGGGCACTACAATGAGCAGTTCTTC. It translates to CAWNTGTGHYNEQFF.

The chain has TRBV6-2 or TRBV6-3 and TRBJ1-2; 9 nucleotides agree with TRBD1. CDR1 and CDR2 from the germline V gene are MNHEY and SVGEGT. The length of the CDR3 is 14 residues. With V trimmed by 2 bases and J by 7 bases, 5 bases remained unmatched. The chain's CDR3 is CASSYGTGLVGYTF. CDR3 DNA: TGTGCCAGCAGTTACGGGACAGGGCTGGTTGGCTACACCTTC.

This clone has a handful of counts. The chain carries TRBV7-9 and TRBJ1-1, with D uncertain. V dropped 3 bases and J dropped 3 bases, with 5 bases sitting between them. The germline V gene encodes CDR1 SEHNR and CDR2 FQNEAQ (reference sequence). CDR3 length equals 12 residues. DNA for the CDR3: TGTGCCAGCAGCTTCGGGGACACTGAAGCTTTCTTT. It yields the protein CASSFGDTEAFF.

The chain is built from TRBV4-1 and TRBJ1-1; the D is unclear. The V gene lost 0 bases and the J gene lost 3 bases, with 5 bases spanning the gap. This CDR3 has 13 residues. CDR1 is MGHRA and CDR2 is YSYEKL in the germline V gene. CDR3 sequence reads: CASSQDRDTEAFF. The CDR3 coding sequence is TGCGCCAGCAGCCAAGATCGTGACACTGAAGCTTTCTTT.

This sequence joins TRBV11-3 and TRBJ1-3, with D possibly being TRBD1 (5 bases). V lost 5 bases to trimming and J lost 0 bases, with 14 bases between them. CDR1 and CDR2 from the germline V gene are SGHNT and YENEEA. The CDR3 contains 16 residues. CDR3 nucleotide sequence: TGTGCCAGCAGCGACCCACACGGGACCTCTGGAAACACCATATATTTT. It translates to CASSDPHGTSGNTIYF.

This sequence joins TRBV18 and TRBJ1-1; 9 bases are shared with TRBD1. V lost 3 bases, J lost 10 bases, and 6 bases stayed unmatched. The CDR3 consists of 13 residues. Germline-derived CDR1 and CDR2 are KGHSH and LQKENI. The CDR3 loop is CASSPRTGDSAFF. The CDR3 bases are TGTGCCAGCTCACCCCGGACAGGGGATTCAGCTTTCTTT.

V and J are TRBV3-1 (or the pseudogene TRBV3-2) and TRBJ2-7; the match to TRBD1 covers 8 bases. Germline-derived CDR1 and CDR2 are LGHDT and YNNKEL (reference sequence). CDR3 length equals 14 residues. V was pared by 4 bases and J by 1 base, with 3 bases of the junction left unmatched. The CDR3 is CASSLGQASYEQYF. The CDR3 DNA is TGTGCCAGCAGCCTGGGACAGGCTTCCTACGAGCAGTACTTC.

This chain uses TRBV3-1 (or the pseudogene TRBV3-2) with TRBJ2-3, with 10 nucleotides matching TRBD2. Germline values: CDR1 LGHDT, CDR2 YNNKEL (reference sequence). The CDR3 contains 16 residues. Germline trimming cut 0 bases from V and 10 bases from J; bases unmatched to any gene: 10. DNA for the CDR3: TGTGCCAGCAGCCAAGATTCTAGCGGGGGACTGCGGGCGCAGTATTTT. Translating gives CASSQDSSGGLRAQYF.

The J gene is TRBJ1-1, the V gene TRBV5-4; D uncertain. CDR1 is SGHNT, CDR2 YYREEE, per germline (reference sequence). This CDR3 region has 13 residues. Trimming removed 1 base at V and 4 bases at J, with 8 bases between. CDR3 sequence (DNA): TGTGCCAGCAGCTTGTATTTCGGCACTGAAGCTTTCTTT. Protein sequence: CASSLYFGTEAFF.

This chain uses TRBV5-8 with TRBJ1-5; D is unresolved. V dropped 4 bases and J dropped 6 bases, with 17 bases sitting between them. The CDR3 extends over 15 amino acids. The germline V gene has CDR1 SGHTS and CDR2 YDEGEE. The CDR3 nucleotides read TGTGCCAGCAGCAAGAGGGCCCCGGATCGTCAGCCCCAGCATTTT. Translated, it gives CASSKRAPDRQPQHF.

The V call is TRBV27, the J call TRBJ2-7, with 7 bases identical to TRBD1. V gave up 3 bases and J gave up 10 bases; unmatched junction bases: 15. The germline V gene encodes CDR1 MNHEY and CDR2 SMNVEV (reference sequence). The CDR3 loop spans 15 amino acids. CDR3 nucleotide sequence: TGTGCCAGCAGTTTTTCCCCGGGACAGAAATCCCCCCAGTACTTC. This encodes CASSFSPGQKSPQYF.

The chain recombines TRBV19 with TRBJ1-2, with D unresolved. Trimming pared 3 bases from V and 5 bases from J, leaving 7 bases between. CDR3 length equals 12 residues. Germline lookup yields CDR1 LNHDA and CDR2 SQIVND (reference sequence). In nucleotides, the CDR3 is TGTGCCAGTAGTATCCCGAGATATGGCTACACCTTC. Its translation is CASSIPRYGYTF.

The J gene is TRBJ2-7, the V gene TRBV7-9, with D perhaps TRBD1 (6 bases). V lost 3 bases and J lost 4, with 13 bases in between. The CDR3 loop spans 14 amino acids. Germline V CDR1 and CDR2: SEHNR, FQNEAQ (reference sequence). The CDR3 sequence: CASSFPGDVYEQYF. The CDR3 DNA is TGTGCCAGCAGCTTTCCAGGGGATGTATACGAGCAGTACTTC.

V is TRBV10-1 and J is TRBJ1-3; D is undetermined. The CDR3 is 15 amino acids. CDR1 is WNHNN and CDR2 is SYGVQD in the germline V gene (reference sequence). Trimming shortened V by 2 bases and J by 0 bases, and 8 bases separated the two germline ends. CDR3 sequence reads: CASSEPGNSGNTIYF. DNA for the CDR3: TGCGCCAGCAGTGAGCCGGGCAACTCTGGAAACACCATATATTTT.